This entry features one T cell receptor (beta chain) sequence. The data derive from a study of blood T cell repertoires in COVID-19. Whole-study context: The United States, Italy and Spain provided the acute and convalescent COVID-19 samples. PBMCs, B-cell-depleted T cells, or T cells were the source of the cDNA or gDNA that made up the material.

Study processing details: Amplification of reference gene primers was used by the study to estimate nucleated cell counts. The repertoire was sequenced with immunoSEQ multiplex PCR; TCRdb's copy has only in-frame clones and lacks some. D and trimming were read from the DNA, whereas the V and J calls and clone size are those reported in that table. The table shows approximately 46,000 clones, with around 89% occurring only once. The sample comprised peripheral blood. The sequence derives from a man aged 45 to 65 with active COVID-19.

For the CDR3, the DNA is TGTGCCAGCAGTTGGCGACCAGGGGACCAAGAGACCCAGTACTTC. Its protein is CASSWRPGDQETQYF. The chain combines TRBV6-5 with TRBJ2-5, with a possible D match to TRBD1 (6 bases). Deletions cut 4 bases from V and 0 bases from J, with 12 bases between. The germline CDR1 and CDR2 sequences are MNHEY and SVGAGI. There are 15 residues in the CDR3.